This entry is about one TCR beta chain. Its antigen is unidentified. This entry comes from a study of T-cell memory formation after mild COVID-19. About the research overall: Across donors, TCR clusters were largely donor specific. The study's findings and limits: A balance of CD4 and CD8 characterized clones contracting day 15 to 85, whereas later expanders leaned CD4+. Contracting CD4+ clones were located mainly in CM and EM, and CD8+ clones in EMRA.

Constant-segment primers were used for 5'RACE, and the resulting TCR alpha and TCR beta cDNA libraries carried sample barcodes and UMIs. From the 5' RACE reads, TCRdb called clonotypes with MiXCR, one entry per CDR3 protein. The top ten hold 22% of the sample, which has about 290,000 distinct CDR3 sequences, about 16% seen once. V was clipped by 0 bases and J by 9 bases, with 13 bases between them. Germline values: CDR1 SGDLS, CDR2 YYNGEE. There are 14 residues in the CDR3. This chain connects TRBV9 to TRBJ2-4; weak D call: TRBD1 (6 bases). The sequenced sample consisted of PBMCs or a T cell subset sorted from them (not recorded which). This TCR was recovered from a man aged 18 to 35 who had mild COVID-19 (a few samples of this study predate the infection). Cell type and time point are not known. The CDR3: CASSVEGQTRIQYF. CDR3 nucleotides: TGTGCCAGCAGCGTAGAGGGACAAACGCGCATTCAGTACTTC. The full variable domain, with the rest looked up from reference TRBV9 and TRBJ2-4, is DSGVTQTPKHLITATGQRVTLRCSPRSGDLSVYWYQQSLDQGLQFLIQYYNGEERAKGNILERFSAQQFPDLHSELNLSSLELGDSALYFCASSVEGQTRIQYFGAGTRLSVL.